Sequencing of this T cell receptor (beta chain) was carried out in a study of blood T cell repertoires in COVID-19. Study context: Samples of COVID-19 (acute and convalescent) were obtained from the United States, Italy and Spain. PBMCs, B-cell-depleted T cells, or T cells provided the cDNA or gDNA that made up the material.

In the original processing: Estimated nucleated cell counts came from reference gene primer amplification. Method: immunoSEQ multiplex PCR; TCRdb's copy keeps in-frame clones and lacks some. V, J and clone size reflect that table, while D and trimming were determined from the DNA. The data hold 130,000 to 150,000 clones, with around 83% observed a single time. CDR3 length: 16 residues. J lost 2 bases, V lost 2 bases, and 6 bases had no gene match. In germline, CDR1 is ENHRY, CDR2 SYGVKD. The V call is TRBV10-3, the J call TRBJ2-5; 9 positions match TRBD2. This TCR was recovered from a human donor with acute or convalescent COVID-19. The donor label of this sample is uncertain. The sample was peripheral blood. The CDR3 sequence: CAISEAVAGAQETQYF. The CDR3 region has the DNA TGTGCCATCAGTGAGGCGGTAGCGGGAGCTCAAGAGACCCAGTACTTC.